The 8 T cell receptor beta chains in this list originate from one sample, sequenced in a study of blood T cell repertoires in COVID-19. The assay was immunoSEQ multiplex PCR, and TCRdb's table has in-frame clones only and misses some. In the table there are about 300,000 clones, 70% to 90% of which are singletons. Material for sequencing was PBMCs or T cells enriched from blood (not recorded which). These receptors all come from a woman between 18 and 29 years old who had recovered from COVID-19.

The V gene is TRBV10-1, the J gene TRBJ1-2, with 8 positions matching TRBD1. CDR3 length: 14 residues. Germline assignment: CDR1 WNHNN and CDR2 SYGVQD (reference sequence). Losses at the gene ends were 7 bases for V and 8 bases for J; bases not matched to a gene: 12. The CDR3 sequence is CASTLKDRAGGYTF. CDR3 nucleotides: TGCGCCAGCACCCTCAAGGACAGGGCTGGAGGCTACACCTTC.

CDR3 nucleotides: TGTGCCAGTAGCCCTTCCCTGGAAAAACTGTTTTTT. This codes for CASSPSLEKLFF. V is TRBV19 and J is TRBJ1-4, with D uncertain. CDR3 length: 12 amino acids. Germline values: CDR1 LNHDA, CDR2 SQIVND (reference sequence). Trimming removed 6 bases from V and 8 bases from J, with 10 bases in between.

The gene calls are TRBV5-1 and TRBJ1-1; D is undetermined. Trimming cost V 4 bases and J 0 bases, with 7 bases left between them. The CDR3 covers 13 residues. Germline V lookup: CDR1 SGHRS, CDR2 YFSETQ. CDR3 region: CASSRYMNTEAFF. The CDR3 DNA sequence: TGCGCCAGCAGCCGATACATGAACACTGAAGCTTTCTTT.

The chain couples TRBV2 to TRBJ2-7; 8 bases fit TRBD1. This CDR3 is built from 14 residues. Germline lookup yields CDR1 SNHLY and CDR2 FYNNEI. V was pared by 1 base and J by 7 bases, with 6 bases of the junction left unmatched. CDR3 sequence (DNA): TGTGCCAGCAGTGAAGGGACAGGGCTTTGGGAGCAGTACTTC. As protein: CASSEGTGLWEQYF.

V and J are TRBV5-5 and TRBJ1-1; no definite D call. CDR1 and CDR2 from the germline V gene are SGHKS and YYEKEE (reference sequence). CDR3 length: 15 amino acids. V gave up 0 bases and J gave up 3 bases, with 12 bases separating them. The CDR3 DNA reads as TGTGCCAGCAGCTTGGGAGTACCGGTTTACACTGAAGCTTTCTTT. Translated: CASSLGVPVYTEAFF.

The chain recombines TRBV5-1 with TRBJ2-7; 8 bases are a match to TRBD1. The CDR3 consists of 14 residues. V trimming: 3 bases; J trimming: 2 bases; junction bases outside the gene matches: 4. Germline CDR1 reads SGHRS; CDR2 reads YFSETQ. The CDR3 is CASSSTGGTYEQYF. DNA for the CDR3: TGCGCCAGCAGCTCTACAGGGGGGACCTACGAGCAGTACTTC.

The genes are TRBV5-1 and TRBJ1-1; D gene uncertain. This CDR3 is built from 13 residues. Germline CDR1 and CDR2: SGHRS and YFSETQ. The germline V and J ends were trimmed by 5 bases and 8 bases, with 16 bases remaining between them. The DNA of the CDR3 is TGCGCCAGCAGGGGCCCTGCGGGCCGGGAAGCTTTCTTT. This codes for CASRGPAGREAFF.

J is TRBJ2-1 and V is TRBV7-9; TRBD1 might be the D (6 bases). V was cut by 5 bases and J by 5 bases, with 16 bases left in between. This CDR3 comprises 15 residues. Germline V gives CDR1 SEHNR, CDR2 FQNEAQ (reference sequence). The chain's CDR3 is CASSGSNRVNNEQFF. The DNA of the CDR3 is TGTGCCAGCAGCGGATCAAACAGGGTAAACAATGAGCAGTTCTTC.